The following is a T cell receptor (beta chain) sequence with its context. There are 16 residues in the CDR3. The germline V gene encodes CDR1 SEHNR and CDR2 FQNEAQ (reference sequence). J was trimmed by 5 bases and V by 8 bases; bases with no gene match: 14. Primers used in a second PCR of roughly 7 to 11 cycles were a sample-barcoded 5' primer and a J-beta primer mix. Each cDNA was tagged by a template-switch adaptor containing 12 random nucleotides. TCRdb re-called the 5' RACE reads with MiXCR, one entry per CDR3 protein. The sample has around 800,000 distinct CDR3 sequences, 20% to 30% seen once. The sample originates from a study of blood T cells in healthy people across ages. This same sample was also part of a study on T cells of mothers and their children.

Sequencing input: blood. This receptor was identified in a boy aged 10-17 years in good health. The J gene is TRBJ1-4, the V gene TRBV7-9, with TRBD1 matching over 7 bases. The CDR3 reads CASGRQGNIPNEKLFF. The CDR3 coding sequence is TGTGCCAGCGGCCGACAGGGCAATATTCCAAATGAAAAACTGTTTTTT.